The 5 T cell receptor beta chains below were found in one sample sequenced in a study of T-cell memory formation after mild COVID-19. TCRdb passed the 5' RACE reads through MiXCR, listing each CDR3 protein once. The sample yields 290,000 or so distinct CDR3 sequences, less than 20% seen once. Sequencing input: PBMCs or a T cell subset sorted from them (not recorded which). The source is a man in his late teens or twenties who had mild COVID-19 (a few samples of this study predate the infection). Cell type and time point are not known.

The chain carries TRBV10-3 and TRBJ1-1, with D maybe TRBD1 (5 bases). Germline-derived CDR1 and CDR2 are ENHRY and SYGVKD. Trimming removed 6 bases at V and 4 bases at J, with 21 bases between. The CDR3 contains 16 residues. The CDR3 here is CAIRLQVGSGGTEAFF. Written as DNA, the CDR3 is TGTGCCATCAGGCTACAGGTAGGAAGTGGTGGCACTGAAGCTTTCTTT.

The chain recombines TRBV4-1 with TRBJ2-7; D is perhaps TRBD1 or TRBD2 (6 bases each). Germline CDR1 is MGHRA and CDR2 is YSYEKL. The germline V and J ends were trimmed by 3 bases and 2 bases, with 20 bases remaining between them. The CDR3 is made up of 17 amino acids. CDR3 nucleotides: TGCGCCAGCAGCCAGCAGTTGGGGGGCCCGTGGGCCTACGAGCAGTACGTC. It specifies CASSQQLGGPWAYEQYV.

The genes are TRBV12-3 or TRBV12-4 and TRBJ2-7, with 8 positions matching TRBD1. J was trimmed by 5 bases and V by 2 bases; bases with no gene match: 5. The CDR3 spans 14 residues. As DNA, the CDR3 is TGTGCCAGCAGTTTAATCGACAGGGGCCACGAGCAGTACTTC. Protein sequence: CASSLIDRGHEQYF.

The chain has TRBV5-1 and TRBJ2-1, with unresolved D. Trimming removed 4 bases at V and 9 bases at J, with 17 bases between. Germline CDR1 is SGHRS and CDR2 is YFSETQ. There are 14 residues in the CDR3. The CDR3 nucleotides are TGCGCCAGCAGCGGGCACTTACCTTGGCCTGAGCAGTTCTTC. Protein sequence: CASSGHLPWPEQFF.

The chain links TRBV20-1 to TRBJ1-5, with 7 bases identical to TRBD1. The CDR3 is made up of 15 amino acids. CDR1 and CDR2 (germline): DFQATT, SNEGSKA (reference sequence). Germline trimming cut 0 bases from V and 5 bases from J; bases unmatched to any gene: 7. CDR3 coding DNA: TGCAGTGCTAGAGATTGGGCAGGGGGGGATCAGCCCCAGCATTTT. Translating it yields CSARDWAGGDQPQHF.